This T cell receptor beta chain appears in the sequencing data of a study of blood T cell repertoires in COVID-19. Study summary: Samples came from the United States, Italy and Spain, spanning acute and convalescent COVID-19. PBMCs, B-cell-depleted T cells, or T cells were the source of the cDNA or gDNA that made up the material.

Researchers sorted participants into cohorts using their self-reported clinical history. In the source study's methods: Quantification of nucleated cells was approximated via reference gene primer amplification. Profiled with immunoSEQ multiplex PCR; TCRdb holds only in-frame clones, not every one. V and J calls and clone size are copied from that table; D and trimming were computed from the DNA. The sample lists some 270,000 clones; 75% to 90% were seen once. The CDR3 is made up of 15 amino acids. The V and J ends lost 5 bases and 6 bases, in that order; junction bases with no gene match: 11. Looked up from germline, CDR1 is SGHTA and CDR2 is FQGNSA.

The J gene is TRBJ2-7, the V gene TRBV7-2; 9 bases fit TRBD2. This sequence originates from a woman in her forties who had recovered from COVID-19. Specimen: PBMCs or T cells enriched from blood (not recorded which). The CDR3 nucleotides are TGTGCCAGCAGCCCACATAGCGGGAGAGGTTCCGAGCAGTACTTC. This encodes CASSPHSGRGSEQYF.